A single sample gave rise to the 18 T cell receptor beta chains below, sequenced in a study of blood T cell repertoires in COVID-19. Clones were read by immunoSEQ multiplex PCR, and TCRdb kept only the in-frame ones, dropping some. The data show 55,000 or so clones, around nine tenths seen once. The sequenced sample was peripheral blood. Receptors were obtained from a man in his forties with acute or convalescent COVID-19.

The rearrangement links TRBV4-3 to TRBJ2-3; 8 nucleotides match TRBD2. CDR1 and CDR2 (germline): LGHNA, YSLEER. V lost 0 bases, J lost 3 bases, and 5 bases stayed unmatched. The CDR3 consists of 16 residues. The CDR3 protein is CASSQDRRLATDTQYF. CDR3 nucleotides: TGCGCCAGCAGCCAAGATCGGCGACTAGCGACAGATACGCAGTATTTT.

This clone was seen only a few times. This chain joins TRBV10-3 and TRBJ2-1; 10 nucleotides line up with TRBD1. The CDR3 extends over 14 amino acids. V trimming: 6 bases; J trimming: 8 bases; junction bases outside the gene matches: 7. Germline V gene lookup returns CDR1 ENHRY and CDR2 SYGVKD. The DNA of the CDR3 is TGTGCCATCAGAGGGACAGGGGTTTGGGATGAGCAGTTCTTC. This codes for CAIRGTGVWDEQFF.

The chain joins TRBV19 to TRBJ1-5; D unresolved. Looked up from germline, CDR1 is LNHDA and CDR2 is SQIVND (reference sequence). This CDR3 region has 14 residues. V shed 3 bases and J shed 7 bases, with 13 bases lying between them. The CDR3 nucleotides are TGTGCCAGTAGTATGTTGGCCCTCGGGCAGCCCCAGCATTTT. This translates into CASSMLALGQPQHF.

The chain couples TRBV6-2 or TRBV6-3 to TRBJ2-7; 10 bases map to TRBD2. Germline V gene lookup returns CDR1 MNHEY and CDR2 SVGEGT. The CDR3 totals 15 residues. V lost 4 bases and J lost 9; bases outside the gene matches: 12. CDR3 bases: TGTGCCAGCAGTTCGGGGACTAGCGTTGTGCAGGGGCAGTACTTC. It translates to CASSSGTSVVQGQYF.

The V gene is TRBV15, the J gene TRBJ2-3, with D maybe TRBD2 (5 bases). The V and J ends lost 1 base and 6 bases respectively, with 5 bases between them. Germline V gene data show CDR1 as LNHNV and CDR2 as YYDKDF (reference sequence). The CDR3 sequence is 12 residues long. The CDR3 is CATSRAGDTQYF. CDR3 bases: TGTGCCACCAGCAGAGCGGGGGATACGCAGTATTTT.

The CDR3 loop is CASSIAGGGTQPQHF. DNA for the CDR3: TGTGCCAGTAGTATAGCAGGGGGAGGAACTCAGCCCCAGCATTTT. The chain uses TRBV19 and TRBJ1-5, with 7 bases that match TRBD1. The CDR3 totals 15 residues. V lost 1 base to trimming and J lost 6 bases; unmatched junction nucleotides: 6. Germline V gives CDR1 LNHDA, CDR2 SQIVND (reference sequence).

The CDR3 loop reads CASRSSLAGGSYNEQFF. For the CDR3, the DNA is TGTGCCAGCAGATCAAGCCTAGCGGGAGGTTCCTACAATGAGCAGTTCTTC. The chain is built from TRBV11-2 and TRBJ2-1; TRBD2 agrees at 11 bases. V was clipped by 6 bases and J by 1 base; unmatched bases: 8. In germline, CDR1 is SGHAT, CDR2 FQNNGV. The CDR3 is 17 amino acids. The variable domain in full, with the rest retrieved from reference TRBV11-2 and TRBJ2-1, is EAGVAQSPRYKIIEKRQSVAFWCNPISGHATLYWYQQILGQGPKLLIQFQNNGVVDDSQLPKDRFSAERLKGVDSTLKIQPAKLEDSAVYLCASRSSLAGGSYNEQFFGPGTRLTVL.

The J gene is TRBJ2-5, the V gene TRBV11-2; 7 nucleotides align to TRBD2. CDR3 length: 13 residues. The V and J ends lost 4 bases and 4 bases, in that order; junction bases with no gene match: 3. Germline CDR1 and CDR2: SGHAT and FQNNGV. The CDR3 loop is CASSYAGAETQYF. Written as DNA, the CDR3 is TGTGCCAGCAGCTATGCGGGAGCAGAGACCCAGTACTTC.

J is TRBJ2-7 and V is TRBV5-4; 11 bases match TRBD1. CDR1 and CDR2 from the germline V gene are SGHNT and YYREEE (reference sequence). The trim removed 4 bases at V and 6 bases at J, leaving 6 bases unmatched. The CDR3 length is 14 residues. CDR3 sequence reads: CASSTGTGGLEQYF. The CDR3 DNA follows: TGTGCCAGCAGCACTGGGACAGGGGGACTCGAGCAGTACTTC. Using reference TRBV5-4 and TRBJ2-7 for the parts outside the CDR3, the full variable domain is ETGVTQSPTHLIKTRGQQVTLRCSSQSGHNTVSWYQQALGQGPQFIFQYYREEENGRGNFPPRFSGLQFPNYSSELNVNALELDDSALYLCASSTGTGGLEQYFGPGTRLTVT.

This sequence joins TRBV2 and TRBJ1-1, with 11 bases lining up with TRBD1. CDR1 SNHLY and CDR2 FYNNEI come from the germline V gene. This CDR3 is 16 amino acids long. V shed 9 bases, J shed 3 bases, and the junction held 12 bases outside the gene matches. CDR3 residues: CASFAGDRGRDTEAFF. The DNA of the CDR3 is TGTGCCAGTTTCGCTGGGGACAGGGGGAGGGACACTGAAGCTTTCTTT.

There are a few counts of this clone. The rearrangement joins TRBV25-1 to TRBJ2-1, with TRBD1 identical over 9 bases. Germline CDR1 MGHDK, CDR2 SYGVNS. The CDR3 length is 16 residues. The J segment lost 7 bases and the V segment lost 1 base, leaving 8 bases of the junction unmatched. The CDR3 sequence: CASSESQDRGMNEQFF. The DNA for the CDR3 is TGTGCCAGCAGTGAATCGCAGGACAGGGGCATGAATGAGCAGTTCTTC.

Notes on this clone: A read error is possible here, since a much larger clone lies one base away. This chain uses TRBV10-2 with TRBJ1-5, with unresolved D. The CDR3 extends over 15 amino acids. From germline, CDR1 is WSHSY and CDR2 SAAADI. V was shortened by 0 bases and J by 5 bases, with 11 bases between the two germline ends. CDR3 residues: CASSESFQRDQPQHF. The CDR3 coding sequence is TGCGCCAGCAGTGAGTCTTTCCAGAGGGATCAGCCCCAGCATTTT.

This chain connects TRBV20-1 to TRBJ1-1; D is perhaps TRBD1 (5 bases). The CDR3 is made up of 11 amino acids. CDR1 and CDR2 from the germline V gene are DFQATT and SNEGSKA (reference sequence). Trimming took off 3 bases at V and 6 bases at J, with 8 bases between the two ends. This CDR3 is CSARRQSEAFF. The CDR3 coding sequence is TGCAGTGCTAGGCGACAGTCTGAAGCTTTCTTT.

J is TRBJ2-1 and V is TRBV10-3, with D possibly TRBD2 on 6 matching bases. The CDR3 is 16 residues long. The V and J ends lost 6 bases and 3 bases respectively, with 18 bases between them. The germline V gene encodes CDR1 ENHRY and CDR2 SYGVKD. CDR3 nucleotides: TGTGCCATCAGCCTATCGACTAGGGTGGGCTACAATGAGCAGTTCTTC. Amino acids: CAISLSTRVGYNEQFF.

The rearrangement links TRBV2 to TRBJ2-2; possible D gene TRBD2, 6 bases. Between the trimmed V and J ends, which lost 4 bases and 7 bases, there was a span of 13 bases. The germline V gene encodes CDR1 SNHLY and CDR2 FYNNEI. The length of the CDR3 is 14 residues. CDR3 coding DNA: TGTGCCAGCAGTGTGGGTACTAGCCACGGGGAGCTGTTTTTT. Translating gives CASSVGTSHGELFF.

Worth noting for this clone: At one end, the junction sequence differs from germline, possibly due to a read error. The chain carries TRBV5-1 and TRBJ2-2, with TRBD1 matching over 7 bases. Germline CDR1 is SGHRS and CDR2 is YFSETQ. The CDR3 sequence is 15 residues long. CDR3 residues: CATSSGDRNTGELFF. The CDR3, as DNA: TGCGCCACCAGCAGTGGGGACAGGAACACCGGGGAGCTGTTTTTT.

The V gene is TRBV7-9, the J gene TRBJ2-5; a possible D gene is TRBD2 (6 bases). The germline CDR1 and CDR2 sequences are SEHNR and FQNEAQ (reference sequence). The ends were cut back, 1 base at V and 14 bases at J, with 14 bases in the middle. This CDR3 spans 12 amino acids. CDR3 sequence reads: CASSLGGTLLYF. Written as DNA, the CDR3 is TGTGCCAGCAGCTTAGGGGGGACTCTACTTTACTTC.

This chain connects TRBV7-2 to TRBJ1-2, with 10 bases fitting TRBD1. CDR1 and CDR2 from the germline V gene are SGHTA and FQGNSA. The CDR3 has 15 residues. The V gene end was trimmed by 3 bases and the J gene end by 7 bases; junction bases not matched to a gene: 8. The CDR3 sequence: CASSFPTGGSTGYTF. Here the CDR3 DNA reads TGTGCCAGCAGCTTCCCGACAGGGGGCTCGACTGGCTACACCTTC.